The 26 T cell receptor beta chains in this list originate from one sample, sequenced in a study of T cell changes during pregnancy in multiple sclerosis. Sequencing used immunoSEQ multiplex PCR; TCRdb keeps in-frame clones, though not all of them. This table has around 50,000 clones, 80% to 95% appearing once. Sequencing was performed on CD4+ T cells from peripheral blood mononuclear cells, taken after pregnancy. The receptor source for this set is a female donor in good health, enrolled as a control in a pregnancy study.

The chain links TRBV18 to TRBJ2-7, with D possibly TRBD2 on 5 matching bases. V was trimmed by 6 bases and J by 5 bases, leaving 14 bases between them. Looked up from germline, CDR1 is KGHSH and CDR2 is LQKENI. The CDR3 runs 13 residues. The CDR3 bases are TGTGCCAGCTCCCCTTCCGGGGTCCACGAGCAGTACTTC. Translating gives CASSPSGVHEQYF.

The gene calls are TRBV28 and TRBJ1-2; 7 bases map to TRBD1. The CDR3 contains 13 residues. J was trimmed by 5 bases and V by 2 bases; bases with no gene match: 2. Germline-derived CDR1 and CDR2 are MDHEN and SYDVKM. The CDR3 reads CASSLAGGYGYTF. CDR3 DNA: TGTGCCAGCAGTTTAGCAGGGGGTTATGGCTACACCTTC.

This clone was observed a single time. The chain joins TRBV4-1 to TRBJ1-5; weak D call: TRBD1 (6 bases). The V end was cut by 1 base, the J end by 1 base, with 11 bases between. Germline CDR1 MGHRA, CDR2 YSYEKL. The CDR3 loop spans 16 amino acids. For the CDR3, the DNA is TGCGCCAGCAGCCAAGTCCCTCAGGGGAGCAATCAGCCCCAGCATTTT. It codes for CASSQVPQGSNQPQHF.

The V call is TRBV19, the J call TRBJ2-1; 7 nucleotides line up with TRBD1. The CDR3 covers 14 residues. CDR1 LNHDA and CDR2 SQIVND come from the germline V gene (reference sequence). Germline trimming cut 1 base from V and 6 bases from J; bases unmatched to any gene: 3. This chain's CDR3 is CASSIAQGTNEQFF. In nucleotides, the CDR3 is TGTGCCAGTAGTATAGCACAGGGGACCAATGAGCAGTTCTTC.

V gene TRBV5-6 combines with J gene TRBJ2-5; 7 nucleotides align to TRBD1. The germline CDR1 and CDR2 sequences are SGHDT and YYEEEE. This CDR3 is built from 15 residues. After removal of 4 bases from V and 3 bases from J, the junction contained 9 bases not matched to a gene. The CDR3 spells CASSVNAGTEETQYF. CDR3 coding DNA: TGTGCCAGCAGCGTAAATGCCGGGACAGAAGAGACCCAGTACTTC.

This chain uses TRBV18 with TRBJ2-4; unclear D gene. The V end was cut by 6 bases, the J end by 2 bases, with 14 bases between. This CDR3 region has 15 residues. Germline V gene lookup returns CDR1 KGHSH and CDR2 LQKENI. The CDR3, as DNA: TGTGCCAGCTCGCCAACACAGAGTCCCAAAAACATTCAGTACTTC. Its translation is CASSPTQSPKNIQYF.

This chain connects TRBV28 to TRBJ1-1; possible D gene TRBD1, 5 bases. CDR3 length: 12 residues. V lost 3 bases to trimming and J lost 8 bases, with 10 bases between them. Germline assignment: CDR1 MDHEN and CDR2 SYDVKM. CDR3 in DNA: TGTGCCAGCAGTTTGGAACAGGTCGAAGCTTTCTTT. Protein product: CASSLEQVEAFF.

V and J are TRBV6-5 and TRBJ2-4, with 10 bases identical to TRBD1. The ends lost 5 bases at V and 9 bases at J; junction bases unmatched: 4. CDR3 length equals 13 residues. Germline V gene lookup returns CDR1 MNHEY and CDR2 SVGAGI. Here the CDR3 reads CASSRTGGGIQYF. CDR3 nucleotides: TGTGCCAGCAGTCGGACAGGGGGTGGCATTCAGTACTTC.

V usage is TRBV6-7 and J usage is TRBJ1-1, with D tentatively TRBD1 (6 bases). TRBV6-7 is an ORF, with its function uncertain. V was pared by 2 bases and J by 3 bases, with 19 bases between. The CDR3 is 17 residues long. CDR3 amino acids: CASSYSPVQGPYTEAFF. The CDR3 DNA follows: TGTGCCAGCAGTTACAGCCCCGTACAGGGACCATACACTGAAGCTTTCTTT.

The chain has TRBV9 and TRBJ2-2; D is unresolved. Trimming took off 0 bases at V and 1 base at J, with 4 bases between the two ends. Germline V gives CDR1 SGDLS, CDR2 YYNGEE. CDR3 length: 14 residues. The CDR3 loop is CASSVAGNTGELFF. The CDR3 region has the DNA TGTGCCAGCAGCGTAGCGGGGAACACCGGGGAGCTGTTTTTT.

For the CDR3, the DNA is TGTGCCAGCAGGGGGCATGGGGCCGTCGACTATGGCTACACCTTC. Its translation: CASRGHGAVDYGYTF. The chain uses TRBV28 and TRBJ1-2, with D possibly being TRBD1 (5 bases). The length of the CDR3 is 15 residues. V lost 6 bases and J 3 bases, leaving 17 bases between the germline ends. Germline CDR1 is MDHEN and CDR2 is SYDVKM.

The chain recombines TRBV7-9 with TRBJ2-1; a weak D match, TRBD2 (5 bases). There are 15 residues in the CDR3. The ends were cut back, 3 bases at V and 11 bases at J, with 20 bases in the middle. Germline CDR1 is SEHNR and CDR2 is FQNEAQ (reference sequence). The chain's CDR3 is CASSFVVGDPIKQFF. The CDR3 DNA follows: TGTGCCAGCAGCTTTGTAGTGGGAGACCCTATTAAGCAGTTCTTC.

J is TRBJ1-2 and V is TRBV30; 10 nucleotides align to TRBD1. CDR1 and CDR2 (germline): GTSNPN, SVGIG (reference sequence). The J segment lost 7 bases and the V segment lost 5 bases, leaving 4 bases of the junction unmatched. This CDR3 spans 12 amino acids. The chain's CDR3 is CAWGDRGFGYTF. The CDR3 region has the DNA TGTGCCTGGGGGGACAGGGGATTTGGCTACACCTTC.

The V call is TRBV10-3, the J call TRBJ1-4, with 10 bases identical to TRBD1. The CDR3 contains 12 residues. The V segment lost 11 bases and the J segment 13 bases; nucleotides outside the gene matches: 10. Germline loops: CDR1 ENHRY, CDR2 SYGVKD. The CDR3 DNA is TGTGCCGCCGGGACAGGGGCCGAGAGACTGTTTTTT. Its protein product is CAAGTGAERLFF.

The rearrangement links TRBV25-1 to TRBJ2-1; tentatively, D is TRBD2 (5 bases). The CDR3 covers 16 residues. With 2 bases removed from V and 3 bases from J, the gap between germline ends came to 14 bases. Looked up from germline, CDR1 is MGHDK and CDR2 is SYGVNS. DNA for the CDR3: TGTGCCAGCAGTGAAAGGACTTCATGGTACTACAATGAGCAGTTCTTC. It encodes CASSERTSWYYNEQFF.

V is TRBV5-1 and J is TRBJ2-7; a possible D gene is TRBD2 (6 bases). CDR3 length equals 13 residues. The germline CDR1 and CDR2 sequences are SGHRS and YFSETQ. Between the trimmed V and J ends, which lost 0 bases and 4 bases, there was a span of 8 bases. Here the CDR3 DNA reads TGCGCCAGCAGCTTGGAAGGGAGGTACGAGCAGTACTTC. It encodes CASSLEGRYEQYF.

Concerning this clone: At the DNA level, this CDR3 is encoded by other sequences in the same sample as well. The rearrangement links TRBV30 to TRBJ2-5; D not resolved. Germline lookup yields CDR1 GTSNPN and CDR2 SVGIG (reference sequence). Deletions cut 0 bases from V and 5 bases from J, with 4 bases between. The length of the CDR3 is 11 residues. The DNA of the CDR3 is TGTGCCTGGAGTGTACTGGAGACCCAGTACTTC. Encoded protein: CAWSVLETQYF.

The rearrangement joins TRBV7-3 to TRBJ2-5; D is possibly TRBD1 (7 bases). CDR3 length: 14 residues. Germline CDR1 reads SGHTA; CDR2 reads FQGTGA. V dropped 8 bases and J dropped 1 base, with 14 bases sitting between them. The CDR3 coding sequence is TGTGCCAGCGGAATCCAGGGGGGCCAAGAGACCCAGTACTTC. This encodes CASGIQGGQETQYF.

Only one count was recorded for this clone. This chain uses TRBV18 with TRBJ1-3; TRBD1 aligns across 7 bases. The length of the CDR3 is 15 residues. V shed 2 bases, J shed 2 bases, and the junction held 3 bases outside the gene matches. CDR1 is KGHSH, CDR2 LQKENI, per germline. The CDR3 spells CASSPYQGAGNTIYF. DNA of the CDR3: TGTGCCAGCTCACCATACCAGGGGGCTGGAAACACCATATATTTT.

V usage is TRBV29-1 and J usage is TRBJ1-2; perhaps TRBD1 as D (5 bases). The CDR3 contains 12 residues. V dropped 7 bases and J dropped 4 bases, with 13 bases sitting between them. Germline-derived CDR1 and CDR2 are SQVTM and ANQGSEA. The CDR3 bases are TGCAGCGGGCGGGGCCGGGGCTATGGCTACACCTTC. It specifies CSGRGRGYGYTF.

This clone was found a few times. This chain joins TRBV18 and TRBJ2-7; possibly TRBD1 for D (5 bases). Germline lookup yields CDR1 KGHSH and CDR2 LQKENI. The CDR3 runs 13 residues. The V and J ends lost 0 bases and 5 bases respectively, with 8 bases between them. Written as DNA, the CDR3 is TGTGCCAGCTCACCACCTCCAGGGAACGAGCAGTACTTC. Translation: CASSPPPGNEQYF.

The chain uses TRBV19 and TRBJ1-4, with D perhaps matching TRBD1 (5 bases). Germline lookup yields CDR1 LNHDA and CDR2 SQIVND (reference sequence). V was cut by 4 bases and J by 8 bases, with 17 bases left in between. CDR3 length: 15 residues. In nucleotides, the CDR3 is TGTGCCAGTAGTACCCGGGACTCTCAGGAAGAAAAACTGTTTTTT. Residues: CASSTRDSQEEKLFF.

The chain joins TRBV5-3 to TRBJ1-1; a possible D gene is TRBD1 (5 bases). TRBV5-3 falls under the ORF class, with uncertain function. V lost 6 bases to trimming and J lost 0 bases, with 12 bases between them. The CDR3 runs to 14 residues. In nucleotides, the CDR3 is TGTGCCAGAACCGCGGGGGGGATGAACACTGAAGCTTTCTTT. Translated: CARTAGGMNTEAFF.

This chain uses TRBV5-6 with TRBJ2-7, with TRBD1 matching over 7 bases. This CDR3 contains 16 residues. Germline V gene sequence: CDR1 SGHDT, CDR2 YYEEEE. Losses at the gene ends were 4 bases for V and 0 bases for J; bases not matched to a gene: 10. This CDR3 is CASSSLPGQRSYEQYF. CDR3 sequence (DNA): TGTGCCAGCAGCAGCTTACCGGGACAGCGCTCCTACGAGCAGTACTTC.

The chain employs TRBV5-4 and TRBJ1-1; D not certain. Germline V gives CDR1 SGHNT, CDR2 YYREEE (reference sequence). The CDR3 runs to 14 residues. With 4 bases removed from V and 6 bases from J, the gap between germline ends came to 16 bases. CDR3 protein: CASSHETGPPEAFF. DNA for the CDR3: TGTGCCAGCAGCCACGAAACGGGTCCTCCTGAAGCTTTCTTT.

The chain links TRBV9 to TRBJ2-5; D is uncertain. Germline CDR1 SGDLS, CDR2 YYNGEE. This CDR3 has 14 amino acids. V was cut by 0 bases and J by 4 bases, with 10 bases left in between. The CDR3, as DNA: TGTGCCAGCAGCGTAGGTGCGGTCCTAGAGACCCAGTACTTC. Its protein is CASSVGAVLETQYF.